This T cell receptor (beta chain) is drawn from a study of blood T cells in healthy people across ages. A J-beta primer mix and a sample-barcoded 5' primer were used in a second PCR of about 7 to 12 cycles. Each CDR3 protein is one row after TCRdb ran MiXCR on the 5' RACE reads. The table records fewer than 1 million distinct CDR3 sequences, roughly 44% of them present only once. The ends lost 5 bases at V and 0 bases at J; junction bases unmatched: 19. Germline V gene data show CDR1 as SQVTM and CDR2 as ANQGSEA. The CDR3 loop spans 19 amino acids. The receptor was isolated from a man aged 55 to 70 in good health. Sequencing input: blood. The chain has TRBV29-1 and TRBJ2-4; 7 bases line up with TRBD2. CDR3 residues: CSVSGRLTGTNKAKNIQYF. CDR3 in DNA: TGCAGCGTTTCCGGCCGCCTGACCGGGACTAATAAAGCCAAAAACATTCAGTACTTC.